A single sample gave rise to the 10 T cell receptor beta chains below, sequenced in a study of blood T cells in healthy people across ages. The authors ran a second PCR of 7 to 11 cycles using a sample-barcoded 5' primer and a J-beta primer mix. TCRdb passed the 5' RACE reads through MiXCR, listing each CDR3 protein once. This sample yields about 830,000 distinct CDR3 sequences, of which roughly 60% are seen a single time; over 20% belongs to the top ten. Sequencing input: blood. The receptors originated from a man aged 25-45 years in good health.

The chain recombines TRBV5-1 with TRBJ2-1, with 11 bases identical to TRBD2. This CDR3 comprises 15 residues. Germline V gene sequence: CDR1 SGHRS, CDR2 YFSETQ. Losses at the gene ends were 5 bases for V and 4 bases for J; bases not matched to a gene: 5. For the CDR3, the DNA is TGCGCCAGCAGATTAGCGGGGGGGAGGTACAATGAGCAGTTCTTC. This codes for CASRLAGGRYNEQFF.

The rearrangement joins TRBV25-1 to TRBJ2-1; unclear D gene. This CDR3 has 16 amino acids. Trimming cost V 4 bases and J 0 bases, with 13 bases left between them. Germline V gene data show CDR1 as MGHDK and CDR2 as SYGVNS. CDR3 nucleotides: TGTGCCAGCAGTGCCAGAAGAACCAGCTCCTACAATGAGCAGTTCTTC. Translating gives CASSARRTSSYNEQFF.

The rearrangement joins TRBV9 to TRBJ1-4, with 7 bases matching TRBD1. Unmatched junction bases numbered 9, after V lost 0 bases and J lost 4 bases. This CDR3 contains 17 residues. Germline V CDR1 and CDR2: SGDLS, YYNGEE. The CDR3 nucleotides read TGTGCCAGCAGCGTAGGAAACACAGGGGAGTTTAATGAAAAACTGTTTTTT. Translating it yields CASSVGNTGEFNEKLFF.

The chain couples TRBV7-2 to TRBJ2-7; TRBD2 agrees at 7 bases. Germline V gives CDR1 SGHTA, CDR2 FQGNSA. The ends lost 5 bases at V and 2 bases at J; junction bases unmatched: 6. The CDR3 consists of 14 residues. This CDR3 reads CASSVWRETYEQYF. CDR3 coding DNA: TGTGCCAGCAGCGTATGGCGGGAGACCTACGAGCAGTACTTC.

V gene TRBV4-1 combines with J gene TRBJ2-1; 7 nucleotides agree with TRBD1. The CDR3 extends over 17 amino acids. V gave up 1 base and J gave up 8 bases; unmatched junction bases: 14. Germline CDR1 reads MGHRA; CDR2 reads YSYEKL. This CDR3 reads CASSQAVDIGGLDEQFF. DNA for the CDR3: TGCGCCAGCAGCCAAGCTGTGGATATAGGGGGCCTCGATGAGCAGTTCTTC.

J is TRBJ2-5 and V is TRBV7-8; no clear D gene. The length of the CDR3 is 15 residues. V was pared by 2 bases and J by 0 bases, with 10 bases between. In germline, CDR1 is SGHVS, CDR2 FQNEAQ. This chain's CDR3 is CASSLNWMYQETQYF. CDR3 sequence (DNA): TGTGCCAGCAGCTTAAATTGGATGTACCAAGAGACCCAGTACTTC.

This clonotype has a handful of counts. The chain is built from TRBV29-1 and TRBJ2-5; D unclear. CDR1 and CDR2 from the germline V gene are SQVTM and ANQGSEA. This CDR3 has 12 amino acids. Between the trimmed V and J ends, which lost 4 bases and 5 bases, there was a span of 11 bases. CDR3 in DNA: TGCAGCGTTGTCCGTGCCGGGGAGACCCAGTACTTC. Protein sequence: CSVVRAGETQYF. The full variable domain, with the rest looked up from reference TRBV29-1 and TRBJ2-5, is SAVISQKPSRDICQRGTSLTIQCQVDSQVTMMFWYRQQPGQSLTLIATANQGSEATYESGFVIDKFPISRPNLTFSTLTVSNMSPEDSSIYLCSVVRAGETQYFGPGTRLLVL.

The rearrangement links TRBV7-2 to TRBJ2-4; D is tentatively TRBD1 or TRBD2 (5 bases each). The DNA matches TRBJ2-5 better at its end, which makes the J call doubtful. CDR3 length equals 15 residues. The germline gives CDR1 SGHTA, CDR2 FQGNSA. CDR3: CASSFVTGTEETQYF. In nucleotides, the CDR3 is TGTGCCAGCAGCTTCGTCACTGGGACCGAAGAGACCCAGTACTTC.

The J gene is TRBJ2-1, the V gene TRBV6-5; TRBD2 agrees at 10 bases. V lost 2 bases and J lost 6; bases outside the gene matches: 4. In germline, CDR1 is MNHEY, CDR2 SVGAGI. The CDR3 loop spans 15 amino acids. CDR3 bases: TGTGCCAGCAGTTACCAACGGACTAGCGGCAATGAGCAGTTCTTC. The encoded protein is CASSYQRTSGNEQFF.

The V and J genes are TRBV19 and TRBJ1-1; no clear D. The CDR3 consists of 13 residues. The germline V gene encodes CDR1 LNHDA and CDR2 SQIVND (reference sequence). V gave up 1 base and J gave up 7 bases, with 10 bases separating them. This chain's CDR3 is CASSIGTTSEAFF. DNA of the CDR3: TGTGCCAGTAGTATAGGTACAACTAGTGAAGCTTTCTTT.